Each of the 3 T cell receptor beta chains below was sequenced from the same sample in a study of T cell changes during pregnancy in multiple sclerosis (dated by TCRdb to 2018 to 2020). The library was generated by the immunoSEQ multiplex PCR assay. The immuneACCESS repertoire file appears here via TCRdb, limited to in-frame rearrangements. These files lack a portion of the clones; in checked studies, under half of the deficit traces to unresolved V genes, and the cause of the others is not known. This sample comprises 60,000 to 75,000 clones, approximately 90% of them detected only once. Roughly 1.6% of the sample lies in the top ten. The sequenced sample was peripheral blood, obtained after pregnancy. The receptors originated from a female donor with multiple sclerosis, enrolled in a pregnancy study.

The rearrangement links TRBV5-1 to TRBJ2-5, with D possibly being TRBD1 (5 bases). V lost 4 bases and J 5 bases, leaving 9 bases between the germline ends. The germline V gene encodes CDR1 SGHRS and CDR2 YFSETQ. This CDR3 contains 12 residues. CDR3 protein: CASSNSGETQYF. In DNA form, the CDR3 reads TGCGCCAGCAGCAACTCAGGGGAGACCCAGTACTTC.

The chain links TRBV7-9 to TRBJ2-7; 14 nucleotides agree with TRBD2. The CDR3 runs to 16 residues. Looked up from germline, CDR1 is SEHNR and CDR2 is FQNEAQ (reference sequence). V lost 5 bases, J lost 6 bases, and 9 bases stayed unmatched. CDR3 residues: CASSPGLAGVNLEQYF. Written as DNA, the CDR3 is TGTGCCAGCAGCCCGGGACTAGCGGGAGTCAATCTCGAGCAGTACTTC.

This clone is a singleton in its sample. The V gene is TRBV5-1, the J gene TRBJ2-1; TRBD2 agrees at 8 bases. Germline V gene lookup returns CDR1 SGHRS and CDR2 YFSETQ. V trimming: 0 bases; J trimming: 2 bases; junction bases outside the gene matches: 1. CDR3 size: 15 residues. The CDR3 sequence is CASSLELAAYNEQFF. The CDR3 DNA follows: TGCGCCAGCAGCTTGGAACTAGCGGCCTACAATGAGCAGTTCTTC. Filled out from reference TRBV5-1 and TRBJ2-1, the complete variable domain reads KAGVTQTPRYLIKTRGQQVTLSCSPISGHRSVSWYQQTPGQGLQFLFEYFSETQRNKGNFPGRFSGRQFSNSRSEMNVSTLELGDSALYLCASSLELAAYNEQFFGPGTRLTVL.